Each of the 21 T cell receptor beta chains below was sequenced from the same sample in a study of T cell responses to AZD1222 COVID-19 vaccine. The method was immunoSEQ multiplex PCR; TCRdb's version includes in-frame clones alone and lacks a portion of them. Seen here are around 160,000 clones, approximately 90% observed once, and the top ten hold more than 12%. The sample consisted of peripheral blood, taken on day 0 of AZD1222 vaccination. The source is an adult in good health.

The J gene is TRBJ1-5, the V gene TRBV7-2, with a tentative D call TRBD1 (5 bases). The CDR3 is 17 residues long. Per germline, CDR1 SGHTA and CDR2 FQGNSA. V shed 0 bases and J shed 2 bases, with 14 bases lying between them. The CDR3 region is CASSLARQGMGNQPQHF. The CDR3 DNA follows: TGTGCCAGCAGCTTAGCGAGGCAGGGTATGGGCAATCAGCCCCAGCATTTT.

The J gene is TRBJ2-3, the V gene TRBV5-1, with D tentatively TRBD2 (6 bases). The germline CDR1 and CDR2 sequences are SGHRS and YFSETQ. Trimming removed 5 bases at V and 2 bases at J, with 12 bases between. The CDR3 spans 14 residues. CDR3 in amino acids: CASREGFDTDTQYF. CDR3 DNA sequence: TGCGCCAGCAGGGAGGGCTTCGACACAGATACGCAGTATTTT.

V is TRBV3-1 (or the pseudogene TRBV3-2) and J is TRBJ2-5; TRBD1 matches 8 bases. V shed 7 bases, J shed 5 bases, and the junction held 6 bases outside the gene matches. CDR1 is LGHDT, CDR2 YNNKEL, per germline (reference sequence). This CDR3 is built from 13 residues. CDR3: CASTPGGWETQYF. The CDR3 DNA follows: TGTGCCAGCACTCCAGGGGGCTGGGAGACCCAGTACTTC.

The chain uses TRBV27 and TRBJ2-7, with D tentatively TRBD1 or TRBD2 (5 bases each). The CDR3 has 15 residues. Trimming shortened V by 6 bases and J by 4 bases, and 19 bases separated the two germline ends. Germline V lookup: CDR1 MNHEY, CDR2 SMNVEV (reference sequence). CDR3 DNA sequence: TGTGCCAGCAGCCTACAGCCGGGGCCGACATACGAGCAGTACTTC. This codes for CASSLQPGPTYEQYF.

This sequence joins TRBV18 and TRBJ1-1, with 9 nucleotides matching TRBD1. V lost 3 bases to trimming and J lost 2 bases; unmatched junction nucleotides: 4. Per the germline V gene, CDR1 is KGHSH and CDR2 is LQKENI. The CDR3 extends over 15 amino acids. CDR3 loop: CASSPRTGVNTEAFF. The CDR3 DNA sequence: TGTGCCAGCTCACCTAGGACAGGGGTTAACACTGAAGCTTTCTTT.

The V gene is TRBV11-2, the J gene TRBJ1-2; 8 nucleotides align to TRBD1. CDR1 and CDR2 (germline): SGHAT, FQNNGV. The V segment lost 0 bases and the J segment 8 bases; nucleotides outside the gene matches: 2. The CDR3 is made up of 13 amino acids. The CDR3 bases are TGTGCCAGCAGCTTAGACAGGGGGCGAGGCTACACCTTC. Its protein is CASSLDRGRGYTF.

The chain uses TRBV7-9 and TRBJ1-2; a weak D match, TRBD1 (5 bases). CDR1 and CDR2 (germline): SEHNR, FQNEAQ (reference sequence). The CDR3 loop spans 16 amino acids. Trimming took off 5 bases at V and 2 bases at J, with 18 bases between the two ends. The CDR3 DNA is TGTGCCAGCAGCCGCGCCGGGACCCCCGGCAACTATGGCTACACCTTC. Amino acids: CASSRAGTPGNYGYTF. The full variable domain, rest sourced from reference TRBV7-9 and TRBJ1-2, is DTGVSQNPRHKITKRGQNVTFRCDPISEHNRLYWYRQTLGQGPEFLTYFQNEAQLEKSRLLSDRFSAERPKGSFSTLEIQRTEQGDSAMYLCASSRAGTPGNYGYTFGSGTRLTVV.

V and J are TRBV7-2 and TRBJ2-3; 7 nucleotides agree with TRBD1. Germline values: CDR1 SGHTA, CDR2 FQGNSA. With V trimmed by 3 bases and J by 6 bases, 9 bases remained unmatched. The CDR3 totals 15 residues. The CDR3: CASSFQHSTGDTQYF. CDR3 DNA: TGTGCCAGCAGCTTCCAACATTCGACAGGGGATACGCAGTATTTT. The full variable domain, in which reference TRBV7-2 and TRBJ2-3 provide the parts outside the CDR3, is GAGVSQSPSNKVTEKGKDVELRCDPISGHTALYWYRQSLGQGLEFLIYFQGNSAPDKSGLPSDRFSAERTGGSVSTLTIQRTQQEDSAVYLCASSFQHSTGDTQYFGPGTRLTVL.

A few counts support this clone. The V and J genes are TRBV5-1 and TRBJ1-4; TRBD1 aligns across 7 bases. Per germline, CDR1 SGHRS and CDR2 YFSETQ. V trimming: 5 bases; J trimming: 8 bases; junction bases outside the gene matches: 21. CDR3 size: 18 residues. CDR3 coding DNA: TGCGCCAGCAGAATTAGCCGGACAGGAGCCCCGTCCCAAGAAAAACTGTTTTTT. Translation: CASRISRTGAPSQEKLFF.

This chain links TRBV9 with TRBJ1-1; tentative D call: TRBD1 (5 bases). Germline-derived CDR1 and CDR2 are SGDLS and YYNGEE. This CDR3 has 16 amino acids. V was shortened by 0 bases and J by 0 bases, with 12 bases between the two germline ends. CDR3 nucleotide sequence: TGTGCCAGCAGCGTAGGGAGGGGTACTATGAACACTGAAGCTTTCTTT. It encodes CASSVGRGTMNTEAFF.

V is TRBV14 and J is TRBJ1-1; 10 bases map to TRBD1. This CDR3 is 15 amino acids long. With 4 bases clipped from V and 6 bases from J, the junction kept 8 bases outside the gene matches. The germline gives CDR1 SGHDN, CDR2 FVKESK. The CDR3 DNA is TGTGCCAGCAGCCCGGGACAGGGGAAAATCTCTGAAGCTTTCTTT. Its translation is CASSPGQGKISEAFF.

CDR3 nucleotides: TGTGCCAGCAAGTACAGTCCCACTAACTATGGCTACACCTTC. Protein product: CASKYSPTNYGYTF. The rearrangement joins TRBV2 to TRBJ1-2; D unresolved. The CDR3 spans 14 residues. Germline values: CDR1 SNHLY, CDR2 FYNNEI. V was pared by 7 bases and J by 0 bases, with 12 bases between.

The genes are TRBV11-3 and TRBJ2-7; D possibly corresponds to TRBD2 (5 bases). This CDR3 region has 13 residues. Germline CDR1 and CDR2: SGHNT and YENEEA. The ends were cut back, 5 bases at V and 3 bases at J, with 11 bases in the middle. DNA for the CDR3: TGTGCCAGCAGCCGAGGACGGGACTACGAGCAGTACTTC. Its translation: CASSRGRDYEQYF.

V usage is TRBV7-2 and J usage is TRBJ2-3; tentatively, D is TRBD2 (5 bases). V lost 3 bases, J lost 1 base, and 5 bases lay in between. Germline V CDR1 and CDR2: SGHTA, FQGNSA. The CDR3 is made up of 13 amino acids. The CDR3 loop reads CASSFGGTDTQYF. DNA for the CDR3: TGTGCCAGCAGCTTCGGGGGCACAGATACGCAGTATTTT.

The J gene is TRBJ1-6, the V gene TRBV19, with a weak D call TRBD1 (5 bases). Trimming removed 8 bases at V and 6 bases at J, with 11 bases between. The CDR3 length is 13 residues. Germline CDR1 and CDR2: LNHDA and SQIVND (reference sequence). The CDR3 loop is CASEQGPNSPLHF. CDR3 DNA: TGTGCCAGTGAGCAGGGCCCTAATTCACCCCTCCACTTT.

The V call is TRBV6-5, the J call TRBJ1-2; D gene unclear. The CDR3 sequence is 13 residues long. Trimming shortened V by 7 bases and J by 1 base, and 10 bases separated the two germline ends. Germline CDR1 is MNHEY and CDR2 is SVGAGI. The CDR3 is CASKLDLNYGYTF. The CDR3, as DNA: TGTGCCAGCAAGCTAGATCTTAACTATGGCTACACCTTC.

The rearrangement links TRBV3-1 (or the pseudogene TRBV3-2) to TRBJ2-3; 12 nucleotides line up with TRBD2. Germline lookup yields CDR1 LGHDT and CDR2 YNNKEL (reference sequence). CDR3 size: 16 residues. V was clipped by 5 bases and J by 2 bases; unmatched bases: 5. This CDR3 reads CASSFRLAGDTDTQYF. The CDR3 DNA follows: TGTGCCAGCAGCTTCCGACTAGCGGGGGACACAGATACGCAGTATTTT.

The chain is built from TRBV9 and TRBJ2-3; the D gene could be TRBD1 or TRBD2 (5 bases each). Looked up from germline, CDR1 is SGDLS and CDR2 is YYNGEE. The CDR3 has 15 residues. V was cut by 4 bases and J by 0 bases, with 12 bases left in between. CDR3 DNA: TGTGCCAGCAGCAACCCGGGACGGAGCACAGATACGCAGTATTTT. Residues: CASSNPGRSTDTQYF. The complete variable domain, with remaining parts taken from reference TRBV9 and TRBJ2-3, reads DSGVTQTPKHLITATGQRVTLRCSPRSGDLSVYWYQQSLDQGLQFLIQYYNGEERAKGNILERFSAQQFPDLHSELNLSSLELGDSALYFCASSNPGRSTDTQYFGPGTRLTVL.

V usage is TRBV12-3 or TRBV12-4 and J usage is TRBJ1-3; no reliable D call. The CDR3 loop spans 12 amino acids. Trimming shortened V by 3 bases and J by 0 bases, and 0 bases separated the two germline ends. CDR3 amino acids: CASSFSGNTIYF. As DNA, the CDR3 is TGTGCCAGCAGTTTCTCTGGAAACACCATATATTTT.

This clone has only a few counts. The chain is built from TRBV11-2 and TRBJ1-1; 10 positions agree with TRBD1. Germline V lookup: CDR1 SGHAT, CDR2 FQNNGV. V trimming: 1 base; J trimming: 7 bases; junction bases outside the gene matches: 0. The CDR3 is 13 amino acids. This chain's CDR3 is CASSLGTGGEAFF. In DNA form, the CDR3 reads TGTGCCAGCAGCTTAGGGACAGGGGGTGAAGCTTTCTTT.

The V call is TRBV10-3, the J call TRBJ2-3; D is uncertain. Trimming took off 0 bases at V and 5 bases at J, with 0 bases between the two ends. Germline V gene data show CDR1 as ENHRY and CDR2 as SYGVKD. This CDR3 has 11 amino acids. The CDR3 here is CAISESDTQYF. As DNA, the CDR3 is TGTGCCATCAGTGAGTCAGATACGCAGTATTTT.